Listed below are T cell receptor beta chains from one sample, sequenced in a study of blood T cell repertoires in COVID-19. Assay: immunoSEQ multiplex PCR; the TCRdb copy retains only in-frame clones and omits some. The sample consists of around 170,000 clones, approximately 80% of them appearing once. Sequencing was done on a sample of PBMCs or T cells enriched from blood (not recorded which). The receptors were gathered from a man aged 50-60 years who had recovered from COVID-19. Both conserved end residues are part of each CDR3. The D gene is left open where the match is weak. Size tells how often a clone was seen (once, few, many) or the class of an expanded clone, and some rows leave it out.

CDR3nt,CDR3aa,v_gene,abundance,d_gene,j_gene,len
TGTGCCAGCAGTAAGACAGGGAAGGTATCACCCCTCCACTTT,CASSKTGKVSPLHF,TRBV27,-,TRBD1,TRBJ1-6,14
TGTGCCAGCAGCTTAGGGGGAGTATTGAACACTGAAGCTTTCTTT,CASSLGGVLNTEAFF,TRBV13,once,-,TRBJ1-1,15
TGTGCCAGCAGCCACAGACTTAAGGGGCGGGGGAACACTGAAGCTTTCTTT,CASSHRLKGRGNTEAFF,TRBV6-2/TRBV6-3,-,-,TRBJ1-1,17
TGTGCCAGCTCACGACAGGTGGTAGAGCTAAATGAGCAGTTCTTC,CASSRQVVELNEQFF,TRBV18,-,-,TRBJ2-1,15
TGCGCCAGCAGCCAAGAACAAAACACCGGGGAGCTGTTTTTT,CASSQEQNTGELFF,TRBV4-3,once,-,TRBJ2-2,14
TGTGCCAGCAGCCTGGGGGGATCGAACACTGAAGCTTTCTTT,CASSLGGSNTEAFF,TRBV3-1/TRBV3-2,-,-,TRBJ1-1,14
TGTGCCAGCAGTTCCAATCTAGCGGGGGGAATCCAAGAGACCCAGTACTTC,CASSSNLAGGIQETQYF,TRBV28,-,TRBD2,TRBJ2-5,17
TGTGCCAGTAGTATCAGCGGGTTGGCCTACAATGAGCAGTTCTTC,CASSISGLAYNEQFF,TRBV19,-,-,TRBJ2-1,15
TGTGCCACCAGCAGGGTCCTAGCGGGGGAGGGGAATGAGCAGTTCTTC,CATSRVLAGEGNEQFF,TRBV15,-,TRBD2,TRBJ2-1,16
TGTGCCAGCAGTTACTCTCTGTGGCTAAGCGGCTATGGCTACACCTTC,CASSYSLWLSGYGYTF,TRBV6-5,-,-,TRBJ1-2,16
TGCGCCAGCAGCCCACATGAGACCCAGTACTTC,CASSPHETQYF,TRBV5-1,-,-,TRBJ2-5,11
TGTGCCAGCAGTCCCGGACAGAACAATTCACCCCTCCACTTT,CASSPGQNNSPLHF,TRBV5-4,-,-,TRBJ1-6,14
TGTGCCAGCAGAACCCGAGACAGGGGATATGACACTGAAGCTTTCTTT,CASRTRDRGYDTEAFF,TRBV6-6,once,TRBD1,TRBJ1-1,16
TGTGCCAGCAGTTACACATGGGCTGCGGGAAACACCATATATTTT,CASSYTWAAGNTIYF,TRBV6-5,-,-,TRBJ1-3,15
TGTGCCAGCAGCCCGGAGACAGGACTCCTCTATAATTCACCCCTCCACTTT,CASSPETGLLYNSPLHF,TRBV7-9,-,-,TRBJ1-6,17
TGTGCCAGTGAAGTACAGGGTAGCAATCAGCCCCAGCATTTT,CASEVQGSNQPQHF,TRBV19,-,-,TRBJ1-5,14
TGCGCCAGCAGCCAGGACAGGGGCGGCCACTCTGGGGCCAACGTCCTGACTTTC,CASSQDRGGHSGANVLTF,TRBV5-1,-,TRBD1,TRBJ2-6,18
TGCGCCAGCAAAAACCGGGGATTAATGGCAGATGGCTACACCTTC,CASKNRGLMADGYTF,TRBV5-1,once,-,TRBJ1-2,15
TGCAGTGCTGGTGGACAGCCTAATTCACCCCTCCACTTT,CSAGGQPNSPLHF,TRBV20-1,-,-,TRBJ1-6,13
TGTGCCAGCAGCCCCAACCCTGGAGGGAACTACGAGCAGTACTTC,CASSPNPGGNYEQYF,TRBV9,-,-,TRBJ2-7,15
TGTGCCAGCAGCCCCCAGCAGGGGGGTAGGGATGGCTACACCTTC,CASSPQQGGRDGYTF,TRBV6-6,-,TRBD1,TRBJ1-2,15